This record looks at one TCR beta chain sequence and its context. Its antigen is still unknown. The CDR3 extends over 12 amino acids. Germline assignment: CDR1 GTSNPN and CDR2 SVGIG (reference sequence). V trimming: 6 bases; J trimming: 13 bases; junction bases outside the gene matches: 13. Sorting separated CD4+ and CD8+ T cells out of PBMCs. The data are from a study of CD8+ T cells in alopecia areata. Overall study findings and caveats: It was less clear whether patients shared TCRs than it was in mice, possibly because of HLA.

Sequencing used cDNA as its template, made by extracting RNA and reverse transcribing it. This table comes from immunoSEQ multiplex PCR, and its TCRdb copy is limited to in-frame clones, with some not included. The sample contains roughly 150,000 clones, around 62% of which appear only once. This receptor was identified in a human donor in good health. The chain is built from TRBV30 and TRBJ1-2, with 8 nucleotides matching TRBD1. Material for sequencing was CD8+ T cells sorted from blood. This CDR3 reads CACLSTGAGSTF. The CDR3 nucleotides read TGTGCCTGCCTATCGACAGGGGCGGGTTCCACCTTC.